This TCR beta chain stems from a study of blood T cell repertoires in COVID-19. Study-wide context: From the United States, Italy and Spain came samples of acute and convalescent COVID-19. T cells, B-cell-depleted T cells, or PBMCs provided the cDNA or gDNA that served as material.

Enrolled through a virtual design, the participants were between 18 and 89 years of age and came from some 25 US areas. Study processing details: Scientists estimated how many nucleated cells there were by amplifying reference gene primers. The table came from immunoSEQ multiplex PCR; TCRdb's copy has only in-frame clones and leaves some out. The V and J calls and clone size come from that table; D and trimming were worked out from the DNA. The top ten clones hold roughly 1.4% of a sample with a few hundred thousand clones, 70% to 90% of them seen once. This TCR came from a woman aged 18-29 years who had been exposed to COVID-19. Sequenced: PBMCs or T cells enriched from blood (not recorded which).

In nucleotides, the CDR3 is TGTGCCAGCAGCTTAGGTAGTGGCGGAGGGACCTACGAGCAGTACTTC. Protein product: CASSLGSGGGTYEQYF. This chain links TRBV11-2 with TRBJ2-7, with TRBD2 as a possible D gene (6 bases). V was cut by 1 base and J by 2 bases, with 15 bases left in between. Germline V CDR1 and CDR2: SGHAT, FQNNGV. The CDR3 is 16 amino acids.